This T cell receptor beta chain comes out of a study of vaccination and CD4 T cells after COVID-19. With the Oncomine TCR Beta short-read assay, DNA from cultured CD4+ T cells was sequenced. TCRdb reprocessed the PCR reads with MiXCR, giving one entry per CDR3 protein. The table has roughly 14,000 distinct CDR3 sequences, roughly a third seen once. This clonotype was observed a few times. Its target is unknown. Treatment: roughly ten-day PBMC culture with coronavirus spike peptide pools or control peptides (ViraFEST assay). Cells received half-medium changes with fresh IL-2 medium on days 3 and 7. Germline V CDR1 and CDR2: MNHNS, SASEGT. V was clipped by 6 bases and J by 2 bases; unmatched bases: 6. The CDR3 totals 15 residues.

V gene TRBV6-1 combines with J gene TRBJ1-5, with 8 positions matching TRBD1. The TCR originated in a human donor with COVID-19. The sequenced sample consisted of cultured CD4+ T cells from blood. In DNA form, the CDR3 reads TGTGCCAGCAGAGTCGGACAGGGTGGCAATCAGCCCCAGCATTTT. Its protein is CASRVGQGGNQPQHF.